This is a list of T cell receptor beta chains from one sample in a study of blood T cell repertoires in COVID-19. Method: immunoSEQ multiplex PCR; TCRdb's copy keeps in-frame clones and lacks some. The data hold around 270,000 clones, with approximately 89% observed a single time. The source material was peripheral blood. The receptors derive from a man aged 35 to 55 who had recovered from COVID-19. Both conserved end residues are part of each CDR3. The D gene is left open where the match is weak. Clone sizes are given selectively: once, few, many, or a class where the clone is expanded.

V	J	D	size	CDR3	DNA
TRBV3-1/TRBV3-2	TRBJ2-7	.	.	CASSQAPGIYEQYF	TGTGCCAGCAGCCAAGCGCCCGGGATCTACGAGCAGTACTTC
TRBV7-6	TRBJ1-4	.	.	CASSSGPRGNEKLFF	TGTGCCAGCAGCTCGGGTCCCCGAGGGAATGAAAAACTGTTTTTT
TRBV5-6	TRBJ2-3	TRBD2	once	CASSFTGGAGRTDTQYF	TGTGCCAGCAGCTTCACGGGGGGGGCTGGAAGGACAGATACGCAGTATTTT
TRBV6-5	TRBJ2-5	TRBD2	.	CASSSRLAGKETQYF	TGTGCCAGCAGTTCCAGACTAGCGGGTAAAGAGACCCAGTACTTC
TRBV9	TRBJ2-2	TRBD1	.	CASSVARDSNTGELFF	TGTGCCAGCAGCGTGGCCCGGGACAGCAACACCGGGGAGCTGTTTTTT
TRBV7-8	TRBJ1-3	.	few	CASSLDTRGNTIYF	TGTGCCAGCAGCTTGGACACCAGAGGAAACACCATATATTTT
TRBV25-1	TRBJ2-5	.	.	CASSEAGRETQYF	TGTGCCAGCAGTGAGGCAGGGAGGGAGACCCAGTACTTC
TRBV9	TRBJ2-1	.	.	CASSEADSYNEQFF	TGTGCCAGCAGCGAAGCGGACTCCTACAATGAGCAGTTCTTC
TRBV2	TRBJ1-2	TRBD1	few	CASNDRGRVGYTF	TGTGCCAGCAACGACAGGGGGCGAGTTGGCTACACCTTC
TRBV11-1	TRBJ2-7	.	once	CASSLKAVGGLYEQYF	TGTGCCAGCAGCTTAAAGGCAGTCGGGGGGCTCTACGAGCAGTACTTC
TRBV9	TRBJ2-2	.	.	CASSVSGTGELFF	TGTGCCAGCAGCGTATCGGGGACCGGGGAGCTGTTTTTT
TRBV23-1	TRBJ2-3	TRBD2	.	CASSQSRGGRAVDTQYF	TGCGCCAGCAGTCAATCGCGGGGCGGGAGGGCCGTAGATACGCAGTATTTT
TRBV6-2/TRBV6-3	TRBJ2-1	TRBD2	.	CASSSPLAGVGNEQFF	TGTGCCAGCAGTTCCCCTCTAGCGGGAGTTGGTAATGAGCAGTTCTTC
TRBV7-9	TRBJ1-2	TRBD1	many	CASDRVLYGYTF	TGTGCCAGTGACAGGGTCCTCTATGGCTACACCTTC
TRBV21-1	TRBJ2-1	.	.	CASSKRKPSEKLYYNEQFF	TGTGCCAGCAGCAAACGGAAACCGTCGGAGAAACTATATTACAATGAGCAGTTCTTC
TRBV19	TRBJ2-1	TRBD1	.	CASSIGWDRSYNEQFF	TGTGCCAGTAGTATCGGGTGGGACAGATCTTACAATGAGCAGTTCTTC
TRBV3-1/TRBV3-2	TRBJ2-3	TRBD2	.	CASSQGGGRRSTDTQYF	TGTGCCAGCAGCCAAGGGGGGGGGAGACGTTCCACAGATACGCAGTATTTT
TRBV6-5	TRBJ2-7	.	.	CASSQDGGDEQYF	TGTGCCAGCAGTCAGGACGGAGGGGACGAGCAGTACTTC
TRBV29-1	TRBJ2-7	.	.	CSVEDRSVLYF	TGCAGCGTTGAAGATCGGAGCGTCCTCTACTTC
TRBV6-6	TRBJ2-7	TRBD2	.	CASKPRTSEYEQYF	TGTGCCAGCAAACCCCGGACTAGCGAATACGAGCAGTACTTC
TRBV9	TRBJ2-1	TRBD2	.	CASSAGGTIYNEQFF	TGTGCCAGCTCTGCGGGGGGGACTATCTACAATGAGCAGTTCTTC
TRBV7-2	TRBJ2-3	.	.	CASSLAGAMRDTQYF	TGTGCCAGCAGCTTAGCGGGGGCAATGAGAGATACGCAGTATTTT
TRBV4-3	TRBJ2-7	TRBD2	.	CASRPPAGELYEQYF	TGCGCCAGCCGCCCCCCAGCGGGGGAACTCTACGAGCAGTACTTC
TRBV5-1	TRBJ1-1	.	.	CASSARRGLNTEAFF	TGCGCCAGCAGCGCCCGGAGGGGCCTGAACACTGAAGCTTTCTTT
TRBV21-1	TRBJ2-1	.	.	CASSKAAGLEQFF	TGTGCCAGCAGCAAAGCGGCGGGGCTTGAGCAGTTCTTC
TRBV6-5	TRBJ2-5	TRBD1	.	CASSQRTGAETQYF	TGTGCCAGCAGTCAGAGGACAGGGGCAGAGACCCAGTACTTC
TRBV19	TRBJ2-7	.	.	CASSIAPHIYEQYF	TGTGCCAGTAGTATTGCCCCTCACATCTACGAGCAGTACTTC
TRBV19	TRBJ2-7	.	many	CASSISGTSYEQYF	TGTGCCAGTAGTATAAGCGGGACATCCTACGAGCAGTACTTC
TRBV19	TRBJ1-5	.	few	CASSPGTPSSNQPQHF	TGTGCCAGTAGTCCGGGGACACCGAGTAGCAATCAGCCCCAGCATTTT
TRBV7-9	TRBJ2-3	.	.	CASSPDSPNTDTQYF	TGTGCCAGCAGCCCAGATAGCCCCAACACAGATACGCAGTATTTT
TRBV3-1/TRBV3-2	TRBJ1-2	TRBD1	once	CASSPSGQGNYGYTF	TGTGCCAGCAGCCCTTCGGGACAGGGTAACTATGGCTACACCTTC
TRBV7-2	TRBJ1-6	TRBD1	few	CASRSGTGDSPLHF	TGTGCCAGCAGGTCAGGGACAGGGGACTCACCCCTCCACTTT
TRBV2	TRBJ1-1	TRBD1	.	CASAGQGLGAFF	TGTGCCAGCGCCGGACAGGGCCTTGGGGCTTTCTTT
TRBV7-8	TRBJ2-7	TRBD2	.	CASSLVASGSHTGEQYF	TGTGCCAGCAGCTTAGTGGCTAGCGGGAGTCACACGGGGGAGCAGTACTTC
TRBV5-4	TRBJ2-1	TRBD1	.	CASSSGQQSMNEQFF	TGTGCCAGCAGCTCGGGACAGCAGAGTATGAATGAGCAGTTCTTC
TRBV10-3	TRBJ2-1	TRBD1	.	CAISEGDRADEQFF	TGTGCCATCAGTGAAGGGGACAGGGCGGATGAGCAGTTCTTC
TRBV15	TRBJ2-1	TRBD2	.	CATSRGGSGTYEQFF	TGTGCCACCAGCAGAGGGGGTAGCGGGACTTATGAGCAGTTCTTC